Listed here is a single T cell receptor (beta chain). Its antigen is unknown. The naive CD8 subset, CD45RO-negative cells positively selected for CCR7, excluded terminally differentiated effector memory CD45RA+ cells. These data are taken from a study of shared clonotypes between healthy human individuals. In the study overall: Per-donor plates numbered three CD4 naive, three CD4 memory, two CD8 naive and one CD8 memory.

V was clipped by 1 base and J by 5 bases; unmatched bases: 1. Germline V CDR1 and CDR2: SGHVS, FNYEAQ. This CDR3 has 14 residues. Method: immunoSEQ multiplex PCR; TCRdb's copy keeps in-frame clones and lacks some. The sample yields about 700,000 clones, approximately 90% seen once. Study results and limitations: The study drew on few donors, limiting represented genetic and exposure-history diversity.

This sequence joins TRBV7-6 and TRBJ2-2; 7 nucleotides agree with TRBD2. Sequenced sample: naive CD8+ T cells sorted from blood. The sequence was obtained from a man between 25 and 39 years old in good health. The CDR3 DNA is TGTGCCAGCAGCTTAGACGGGGGGACCGGGGAGCTGTTTTTT. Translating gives CASSLDGGTGELFF.